The 27 T cell receptor beta chains presented below share a single source sample, sequenced in a study of T cell responses to AZD1222 COVID-19 vaccine. Libraries were prepared by immunoSEQ multiplex PCR; TCRdb keeps only in-frame clonotypes and omits some of them. Here the sample spans some 110,000 clones, roughly nine tenths being singletons. Sequenced here: peripheral blood, sampled on day 0 of AZD1222 vaccination. Source of these receptors: an adult in good health.

The J gene is TRBJ1-1, the V gene TRBV13; 7 bases align to TRBD1. The CDR3 totals 13 residues. Trimming removed 6 bases from V and 3 bases from J; junction bases left unmatched: 4. Per germline, CDR1 PRHDT and CDR2 FYEKMQ (reference sequence). CDR3 nucleotide sequence: TGTGCCAGCAGACCTACAGGGGACACTGAAGCTTTCTTT. Amino acid sequence: CASRPTGDTEAFF. Complete variable domain (other parts from reference TRBV13 and TRBJ1-1): AAGVIQSPRHLIKEKRETATLKCYPIPRHDTVYWYQQGPGQDPQFLISFYEKMQSDKGSIPDRFSAQQFSDYHSELNMSSLELGDSALYFCASRPTGDTEAFFGQGTRLTVV.

V usage is TRBV5-6 and J usage is TRBJ1-1; 7 bases are a match to TRBD1. The CDR3 runs to 13 residues. V was pared by 2 bases and J by 8 bases, with 6 bases of the junction left unmatched. Germline V gene data show CDR1 as SGHDT and CDR2 as YYEEEE. The CDR3 loop reads CASSLTMTGEAFF. CDR3 in DNA: TGTGCCAGCAGCTTAACTATGACAGGGGAAGCTTTCTTT.

The gene calls are TRBV28 and TRBJ2-3, with D possibly matching TRBD2 (6 bases). This CDR3 is built from 14 residues. CDR1 is MDHEN, CDR2 SYDVKM, per germline. V dropped 4 bases and J dropped 2 bases, with 10 bases sitting between them. As DNA, the CDR3 is TGTGCCAGCAGTTATAGGAGGGACACAGATACGCAGTATTTT. Its protein product is CASSYRRDTDTQYF.

This sequence joins TRBV28 and TRBJ1-2; D is undetermined. Trimming stripped 6 bases from V and 3 bases from J, with 5 bases between. This CDR3 has 11 residues. Per the germline V gene, CDR1 is MDHEN and CDR2 is SYDVKM. The CDR3 protein is CASSADYGYTF. The CDR3 DNA sequence: TGTGCCAGCAGCGCAGACTATGGCTACACCTTC.

The chain has TRBV27 and TRBJ2-1; the D gene could be TRBD1 or TRBD2 (5 bases each). Germline assignment: CDR1 MNHEY and CDR2 SMNVEV (reference sequence). Trimming left V 11 bases short and J 13 bases short, with 18 bases between. This CDR3 has 11 residues. CDR3 region: CASYSGTVQFF. DNA for the CDR3: TGTGCCTCTTACTCCGGGACGGTACAGTTCTTC.

The CDR3 here is CASTPYSTNEKLFF. DNA for the CDR3: TGTGCCAGCACACCTTATTCAACTAATGAAAAACTGTTTTTT. J is TRBJ1-4 and V is TRBV28; D remains ambiguous. Germline CDR1 reads MDHEN; CDR2 reads SYDVKM. Deletions cut 7 bases from V and 0 bases from J, with 9 bases between. The CDR3 is 14 residues long.

The rearrangement links TRBV5-1 to TRBJ2-3, with D hard to call. Germline CDR1 is SGHRS and CDR2 is YFSETQ. The CDR3 is 15 amino acids. V lost 0 bases and J lost 3, with 11 bases in between. The CDR3 protein is CASSLEGFLTDTQYF. Written as DNA, the CDR3 is TGCGCCAGCAGCTTGGAAGGGTTTTTAACAGATACGCAGTATTTT.

The genes are TRBV4-1 and TRBJ1-6; D is undetermined. V was cut by 6 bases and J by 8 bases, with 14 bases left in between. The CDR3 consists of 14 residues. Germline loops: CDR1 MGHRA, CDR2 YSYEKL. CDR3 protein: CASRPGLSDSPLHF. CDR3 nucleotides: TGCGCCAGCAGGCCCGGACTAAGCGATTCACCCCTCCACTTT.

The CDR3 nucleotides read TGTGCCAGCTCACCAAATCGACTCCAGAATACCGGGGAGCTGTTTTTT. Residues: CASSPNRLQNTGELFF. The gene calls are TRBV18 and TRBJ2-2, with no clear D. The length of the CDR3 is 16 residues. V dropped 2 bases and J dropped 5 bases, with 15 bases sitting between them. Germline values: CDR1 KGHSH, CDR2 LQKENI.

The rearrangement joins TRBV2 to TRBJ1-2; D gene unclear. In germline, CDR1 is SNHLY, CDR2 FYNNEI. The CDR3 extends over 11 amino acids. With 6 bases removed from V and 8 bases from J, the gap between germline ends came to 10 bases. As DNA, the CDR3 is TGTGCCAGCAGAGAGGGAACGGGCTACACCTTC. Encoded protein: CASREGTGYTF.

The J gene is TRBJ2-1, the V gene TRBV6-6; TRBD1 aligns across 7 bases. Germline CDR1 and CDR2: MNHNY and SVGAGI (reference sequence). This CDR3 is 12 amino acids long. V trimming: 5 bases; J trimming: 14 bases; junction bases outside the gene matches: 9. The CDR3: CASSTQQGMEFF. CDR3 nucleotide sequence: TGTGCCAGCAGTACTCAACAGGGGATGGAGTTCTTC.

The chain uses TRBV6-1 and TRBJ1-2, with 10 nucleotides matching TRBD1. This CDR3 is 14 amino acids long. V lost 2 bases and J lost 8; bases outside the gene matches: 5. The germline V gene has CDR1 MNHNS and CDR2 SASEGT. The CDR3 sequence is CASSEIGQGGGYTF. In DNA, the CDR3 is TGTGCCAGCAGTGAAATTGGACAGGGGGGAGGCTACACCTTC.

This chain links TRBV27 with TRBJ2-7; D not resolved. Germline V lookup: CDR1 MNHEY, CDR2 SMNVEV (reference sequence). Trimming cost V 2 bases and J 2 bases, with 7 bases left between them. This CDR3 contains 13 residues. The CDR3 protein is CASSLGIAYEQYF. The CDR3, as DNA: TGTGCCAGCAGTTTAGGGATCGCCTACGAGCAGTACTTC.

This chain links TRBV9 with TRBJ2-1, with 8 bases lining up with TRBD1. The junction had 1 base not matched to a gene; V was cut back by 0 bases and J by 8 bases. Germline CDR1 is SGDLS and CDR2 is YYNGEE. The CDR3 totals 13 residues. The CDR3: CASSVETGDEQFF. Here the CDR3 DNA reads TGTGCCAGCAGCGTAGAGACAGGGGATGAGCAGTTCTTC. Using reference TRBV9 and TRBJ2-1 for the parts outside the CDR3, the full variable domain is DSGVTQTPKHLITATGQRVTLRCSPRSGDLSVYWYQQSLDQGLQFLIQYYNGEERAKGNILERFSAQQFPDLHSELNLSSLELGDSALYFCASSVETGDEQFFGPGTRLTVL.

CDR3 DNA sequence: TGTGCCAGCAGTTTATTGCTGAACACTGAAGCTTTCTTT. Translation: CASSLLLNTEAFF. The chain couples TRBV12-3 or TRBV12-4 to TRBJ1-1, with D unclear. V was shortened by 2 bases and J by 0 bases, with 4 bases between the two germline ends. The CDR3 runs 13 residues.

In its sample, this clone was seen a few times. The rearrangement links TRBV19 to TRBJ1-5, with unresolved D. Trimming cost V 6 bases and J 3 bases, with 15 bases left between them. CDR3 length equals 15 residues. Germline-derived CDR1 and CDR2 are LNHDA and SQIVND (reference sequence). CDR3 residues: CASSPGVNLNQPQHF. CDR3 nucleotides: TGTGCCAGTAGCCCCGGGGTGAATCTCAATCAGCCCCAGCATTTT.

This clone was seen a few times. J is TRBJ1-2 and V is TRBV28, with D perhaps matching TRBD1 (6 bases). The CDR3 length is 11 residues. Between the trimmed V and J ends, which lost 9 bases and 6 bases, there was a span of 11 bases. Germline CDR1 and CDR2: MDHEN and SYDVKM. The DNA of the CDR3 is TGTGCCAGTTCTTCAGGGGATGGCTACACCTTC. Protein product: CASSSGDGYTF.

The V call is TRBV9, the J call TRBJ1-4; TRBD1 is a possible D gene (5 bases). The CDR3 spans 15 residues. Germline CDR1 is SGDLS and CDR2 is YYNGEE. The ends were cut back, 2 bases at V and 8 bases at J, with 16 bases in the middle. This CDR3 is CASSVGGSGGEKLFF. The CDR3 DNA is TGTGCCAGCAGCGTTGGGGGTTCCGGAGGGGAAAAACTGTTTTTT.

CDR3 protein: CASFPPMETMNTEAFF. CDR3 DNA: TGTGCCAGCTTCCCCCCCATGGAGACCATGAACACTGAAGCTTTCTTT. This chain links TRBV5-8 with TRBJ1-1; D gene uncertain. Germline V CDR1 and CDR2: SGHTS, YDEGEE. V lost 7 bases, J lost 0 bases, and 19 bases lay in between. The CDR3 totals 16 residues.

The chain carries TRBV6-2 or TRBV6-3 and TRBJ1-2; D unclear. Germline assignment: CDR1 MNHEY and CDR2 SVGEGT. The CDR3 loop spans 15 amino acids. V gave up 5 bases and J gave up 3 bases, with 16 bases separating them. The CDR3 spells CASSTDGISHYGYTF. CDR3 sequence (DNA): TGTGCCAGCAGTACGGACGGAATCTCCCACTATGGCTACACCTTC.

The chain is built from TRBV11-2 and TRBJ2-7, with D possibly TRBD2 on 5 matching bases. CDR3 length equals 14 residues. Looked up from germline, CDR1 is SGHAT and CDR2 is FQNNGV. The V gene lost 5 bases and the J gene lost 0 bases, with 11 bases spanning the gap. This CDR3 is CASSAPGSSYEQYF. CDR3 DNA: TGTGCCAGCAGCGCCCCGGGGAGCTCCTACGAGCAGTACTTC.

V gene TRBV3-1 (or the pseudogene TRBV3-2) combines with J gene TRBJ1-1; no clear D gene. The CDR3 is 13 residues long. Looked up from germline, CDR1 is LGHDT and CDR2 is YNNKEL (reference sequence). Trimming pared 3 bases from V and 7 bases from J, leaving 12 bases between. The CDR3 DNA reads TGTGCCAGCAGCCAGGCATCTTGGGGTGAAGCTTTCTTT. This gives the protein CASSQASWGEAFF.

V and J are TRBV19 and TRBJ1-1; 8 bases align to TRBD1. With V trimmed by 7 bases and J by 3 bases, 7 bases remained unmatched. From germline, CDR1 is LNHDA and CDR2 SQIVND (reference sequence). CDR3 length equals 14 residues. CDR3 nucleotides: TGTGCCAGTACGATGGGACAGGTCTACACTGAAGCTTTCTTT. It translates to CASTMGQVYTEAFF.

This clone came up once. This chain uses TRBV18 with TRBJ2-2; a possible D gene is TRBD2 (5 bases). Germline CDR1 KGHSH, CDR2 LQKENI. This CDR3 comprises 15 residues. The V and J ends lost 3 bases and 0 bases respectively, with 8 bases between them. In DNA, the CDR3 is TGTGCCAGCTCACCTAGGACTCCGAACACCGGGGAGCTGTTTTTT. The encoded protein is CASSPRTPNTGELFF.

CDR3 region: CASSALDRGNEKLFF. As DNA, the CDR3 is TGTGCCAGTAGTGCCTTAGACAGGGGTAATGAAAAACTGTTTTTT. V usage is TRBV19 and J usage is TRBJ1-4; 8 bases align to TRBD1. Germline-derived CDR1 and CDR2 are LNHDA and SQIVND (reference sequence). The CDR3 contains 15 residues. V gave up 5 bases and J gave up 4 bases; unmatched junction bases: 6.

The rearrangement links TRBV3-1 (or the pseudogene TRBV3-2) to TRBJ2-1, with a tentative D call TRBD2 (6 bases). Trimming took 0 bases from V and 0 from J, leaving 15 bases between them. In germline, CDR1 is LGHDT, CDR2 YNNKEL (reference sequence). The CDR3 runs 18 residues. CDR3 region: CASSQEGGFRLSYNEQFF. In nucleotides, the CDR3 is TGTGCCAGCAGCCAAGAGGGGGGATTTCGCCTCTCCTACAATGAGCAGTTCTTC.

The gene calls are TRBV30 and TRBJ2-7; 8 bases align to TRBD1. CDR1 and CDR2 from the germline V gene are GTSNPN and SVGIG (reference sequence). After removal of 8 bases from V and 3 bases from J, the junction contained 6 bases not matched to a gene. This CDR3 has 12 amino acids. CDR3 coding DNA: TGTGCCGGCCGGGACAGGCACTACGAGCAGTACTTC. Translating gives CAGRDRHYEQYF. The full variable domain, completed using reference TRBV30 and TRBJ2-7, is SQTIHQWPATLVQPVGSPLSLECTVEGTSNPNLYWYRQAAGRGLQLLFYSVGIGQISSEVPQNLSASRPQDRQFILSSKKLLLSDSGFYLCAGRDRHYEQYFGPGTRLTVT.